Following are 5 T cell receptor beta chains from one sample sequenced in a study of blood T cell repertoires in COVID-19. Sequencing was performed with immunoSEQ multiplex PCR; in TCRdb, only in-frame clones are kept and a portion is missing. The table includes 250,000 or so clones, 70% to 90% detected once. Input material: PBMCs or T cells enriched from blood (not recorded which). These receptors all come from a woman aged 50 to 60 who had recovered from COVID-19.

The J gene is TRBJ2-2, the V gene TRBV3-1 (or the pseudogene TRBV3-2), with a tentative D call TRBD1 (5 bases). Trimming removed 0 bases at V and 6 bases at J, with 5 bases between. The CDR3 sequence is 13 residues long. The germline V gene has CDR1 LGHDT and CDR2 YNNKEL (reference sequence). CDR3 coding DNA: TGTGCCAGCAGCCAAGACAGGGCCGGGGAGCTGTTTTTT. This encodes CASSQDRAGELFF.

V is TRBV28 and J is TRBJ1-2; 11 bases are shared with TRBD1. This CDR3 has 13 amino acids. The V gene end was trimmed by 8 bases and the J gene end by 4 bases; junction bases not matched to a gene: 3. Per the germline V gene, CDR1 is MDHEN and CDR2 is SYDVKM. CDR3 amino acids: CASYGTGGYGYTF. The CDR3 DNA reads TGTGCCAGCTACGGGACAGGGGGCTATGGCTACACCTTC.

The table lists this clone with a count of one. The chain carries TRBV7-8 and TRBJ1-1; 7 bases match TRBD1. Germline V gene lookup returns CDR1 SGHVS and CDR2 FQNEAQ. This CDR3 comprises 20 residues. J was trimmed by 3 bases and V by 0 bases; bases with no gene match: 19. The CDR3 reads CASSLAQYPGQRRLDTEAFF. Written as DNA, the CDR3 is TGTGCCAGCAGCTTAGCGCAGTACCCGGGACAGAGACGCCTAGACACTGAAGCTTTCTTT.

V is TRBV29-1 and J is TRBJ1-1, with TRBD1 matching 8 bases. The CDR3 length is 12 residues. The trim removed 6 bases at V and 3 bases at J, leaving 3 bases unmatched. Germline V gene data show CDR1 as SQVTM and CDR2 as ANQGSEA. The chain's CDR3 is CSVNRGDTEAFF. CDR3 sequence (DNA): TGCAGCGTCAACAGGGGGGACACTGAAGCTTTCTTT.

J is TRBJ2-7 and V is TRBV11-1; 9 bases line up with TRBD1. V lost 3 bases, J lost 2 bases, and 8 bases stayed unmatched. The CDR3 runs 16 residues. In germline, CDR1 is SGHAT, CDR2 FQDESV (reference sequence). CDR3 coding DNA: TGTGCCAGCAGCTTGCGACCCGGACAGGGGACCTACGAGCAGTACTTC. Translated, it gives CASSLRPGQGTYEQYF.